The 15 T cell receptor beta chains in this list originate from one sample, sequenced in a study of T cells in Graves' hyperthyroidism and ophthalmopathy. Amplified TCR beta CDR3 regions came from RNA transcripts. In the first-round RT-PCR of the TCR CDR3, the HTBI primer set was used. TCRdb passed the multiplex PCR reads through MiXCR, listing each CDR3 protein once. Among about 530,000 distinct CDR3 sequences listed, about a sixth were seen once. The sequencing input was blood. All receptors come from a woman under 30 with Graves' ophthalmopathy.

This clonotype appeared a few times. V and J are TRBV28 and TRBJ1-5; 7 nucleotides line up with TRBD1. Trimming took 1 base from V and 1 from J; bases not matched to a gene: 1. CDR1 MDHEN and CDR2 SYDVKM come from the germline V gene. The CDR3 length is 15 residues. This chain's CDR3 is CASSLYRGSNQPQHF. In nucleotides, the CDR3 is TGTGCCAGCAGTTTATACAGGGGAAGCAATCAGCCCCAGCATTTT.

At least ten counts were recorded for this clonotype. This rearrangement joins TRBV7-2 to TRBJ2-6; D uncertain. V lost 2 bases to trimming and J lost 0 bases, with 14 bases between them. The CDR3 length is 18 residues. CDR1 is SGHTA and CDR2 is FQGNSA in the germline V gene. CDR3 residues: CASSLPQQAYSGANVLTF. CDR3 coding DNA: TGTGCCAGCAGCTTACCCCAGCAGGCTTACTCTGGGGCCAACGTCCTGACTTTC.

The V gene is TRBV29-1, the J gene TRBJ2-1; TRBD2 might be the D (5 bases). CDR3 length: 14 amino acids. CDR1 is SQVTM and CDR2 is ANQGSEA in the germline V gene. The V and J ends lost 8 bases and 8 bases respectively, with 22 bases between them. The CDR3 loop reads CSRVGLAAVHEQFF. CDR3 bases: TGCAGCCGGGTAGGACTCGCGGCAGTACATGAGCAGTTCTTC.

This clonotype was recorded many times. The chain recombines TRBV6-2 or TRBV6-3 with TRBJ2-5; no definite D call. Trimming shortened V by 5 bases and J by 0 bases, and 13 bases separated the two germline ends. Germline V gene sequence: CDR1 MNHEY, CDR2 SVGEGT. There are 15 residues in the CDR3. CDR3 region: CASSDLTEYQETQYF. In DNA, the CDR3 is TGTGCCAGCAGTGACTTGACGGAGTACCAAGAGACCCAGTACTTC.

This clonotype was detected a few times. The V and J genes are TRBV18 and TRBJ1-1; 9 positions match TRBD1. V dropped 0 bases and J dropped 6; count of bases not matched to a gene: 5. The CDR3 extends over 15 amino acids. Germline CDR1 KGHSH, CDR2 LQKENI. The CDR3 region has the DNA TGTGCCAGCTCACCACCGCCGGGACAGGGCTCTGAAGCTTTCTTT. This codes for CASSPPPGQGSEAFF.

V gene TRBV28 combines with J gene TRBJ2-1, with 9 bases fitting TRBD2. Trimming removed 1 base from V and 8 bases from J; junction bases left unmatched: 9. Germline assignment: CDR1 MDHEN and CDR2 SYDVKM. The length of the CDR3 is 16 residues. CDR3 protein: CASSLSGGGGKDEQFF. CDR3 DNA sequence: TGTGCCAGCAGTTTATCCGGCGGGGGGGGAAAAGATGAGCAGTTCTTC.

This clonotype came up many times. For the CDR3, the DNA is TGCAGTGCTCCCAACCGGGACAGGGTGGCGGGAGGGCCAGATACGCAGTATTTT. As protein: CSAPNRDRVAGGPDTQYF. The J gene is TRBJ2-3, the V gene TRBV20-1, with D perhaps given as TRBD1 or TRBD2 (9 bases each). Germline CDR1 reads DFQATT; CDR2 reads SNEGSKA (reference sequence). V lost 5 bases and J lost 4, with 28 bases in between. This CDR3 comprises 18 residues.

This clonotype was detected many times. This sequence joins TRBV28 and TRBJ1-6; 7 nucleotides line up with TRBD1. Germline lookup yields CDR1 MDHEN and CDR2 SYDVKM. The CDR3 runs to 15 residues. V was clipped by 3 bases and J by 10 bases; unmatched bases: 9. CDR3 in DNA: TGTGCCAGCAGTTTGTACAGGGGAGAAGGGTCACCCCTCCACTTT. As protein: CASSLYRGEGSPLHF. The variable domain in full, completed from reference TRBV28 and TRBJ1-6, reads DVKVTQSSRYLVKRTGEKVFLECVQDMDHENMFWYRQDPGLGLRLIYFSYDVKMKEKGDIPEGYSVSREKKERFSLILESASTNQTSMYLCASSLYRGEGSPLHFGNGTRLTVT.

For this clonotype: A much more abundant neighbour one base away suggests this may be a read error. The chain has TRBV7-8 and TRBJ1-5, with 8 bases that match TRBD1. The CDR3 contains 14 residues. The germline gives CDR1 SGHVS, CDR2 FQNEAQ. Trimming at V came to 8 bases and at J to 6 bases, leaving 9 bases not matched to a gene. The CDR3 DNA reads TGTGCCAGCGGACCACAGGGGGATACTCAGCCCCAGCATTTT. It codes for CASGPQGDTQPQHF. Using reference TRBV7-8 and TRBJ1-5 for the parts outside the CDR3, the full variable domain is GAGVSQSPRYKVAKRGQDVALRCDPISGHVSLFWYQQALGQGPEFLTYFQNEAQLDKSGLPSDRFFAERPEGSVSTLKIQRTQQEDSAVYLCASGPQGDTQPQHFGDGTRLSIL.

The rearrangement uses TRBV7-9 and TRBJ2-3, with TRBD1 matching 7 bases. Germline-derived CDR1 and CDR2 are SEHNR and FQNEAQ (reference sequence). The CDR3 totals 15 residues. The ends lost 6 bases at V and 5 bases at J; junction bases unmatched: 11. The DNA for the CDR3 is TGTGCCAGCAGGTCCAGACAGGGTTCTAGAGATACGCAGTATTTT. As protein: CASRSRQGSRDTQYF.

As regards this clonotype: A read error is possible here, since a much larger clone lies one base away. The chain employs TRBV6-1 and TRBJ2-3, with D uncertain. The CDR3 totals 14 residues. From germline, CDR1 is MNHNS and CDR2 SASEGT. For the CDR3, the DNA is TGTGCCAGCAGGTTCGGCGGTACCACAGATACGCGGTATTTT. This codes for CASRFGGTTDTRYF.

This clonotype has at least ten counts. The CDR3 spells CASRAGTAGYTF. CDR3 nucleotides: TGTGCCAGCAGGGCAGGGACAGCTGGCTACACCTTC. This chain uses TRBV2 with TRBJ1-2; TRBD1 agrees at 7 bases. V shed 6 bases, J shed 7 bases, and the junction held 5 bases outside the gene matches. Germline values: CDR1 SNHLY, CDR2 FYNNEI. This CDR3 is 12 amino acids long.

This chain uses TRBV20-1 with TRBJ1-5; no definite D call. This CDR3 has 14 residues. V lost 5 bases and J 0 bases, leaving 11 bases between the germline ends. CDR1 and CDR2 (germline): DFQATT, SNEGSKA (reference sequence). The CDR3 spells CSAEVTDSNQPQHF. CDR3 in DNA: TGCAGTGCTGAGGTAACAGATAGCAATCAGCCCCAGCATTTT.

This clonotype has at least ten counts. The genes are TRBV20-1 and TRBJ2-7; 14 nucleotides agree with TRBD2. The germline V gene has CDR1 DFQATT and CDR2 SNEGSKA (reference sequence). This CDR3 region has 15 residues. V was clipped by 1 base and J by 6 bases; unmatched bases: 5. Here the CDR3 reads CSARGLGLAGAEQYF. As DNA, the CDR3 is TGCAGTGCTAGAGGCCTGGGACTAGCGGGAGCCGAGCAGTACTTC.

The V call is TRBV5-1, the J call TRBJ2-6; D is uncertain. From germline, CDR1 is SGHRS and CDR2 YFSETQ. Trimming took 0 bases from V and 4 from J, leaving 5 bases between them. The CDR3 runs to 14 residues. Written as DNA, the CDR3 is TGCGCCAGCAGCTTGGGTGGGGGGGCCAACGTCCTGACTTTC. It encodes CASSLGGGANVLTF.